Sequencing of this T cell receptor (beta chain) was carried out in a study of T cell responses to AZD1222 COVID-19 vaccine. Data came from immunoSEQ multiplex PCR; TCRdb stores just in-frame clones and leaves some out. The repertoire includes roughly 110,000 clones, about 93% of them detected once, and approximately 22% sits in the top ten. This TCR was sampled from an adult in good health. The specimen comprised peripheral blood, sampled on day 0 of AZD1222 vaccination.

CDR3 coding DNA: TGCAGCGTTGAAAAGGGCAGGGTCACTGAAGCTTTCTTT. This gives the protein CSVEKGRVTEAFF. The V gene is TRBV29-1, the J gene TRBJ1-1, with D perhaps TRBD1 (5 bases). The CDR3 is made up of 13 amino acids. CDR1 and CDR2 (germline): SQVTM, ANQGSEA. Trimming removed 2 bases from V and 4 bases from J, with 11 bases in between. Together with reference TRBV29-1 and TRBJ1-1, the CDR3 gives the full variable domain: SAVISQKPSRDICQRGTSLTIQCQVDSQVTMMFWYRQQPGQSLTLIATANQGSEATYESGFVIDKFPISRPNLTFSTLTVSNMSPEDSSIYLCSVEKGRVTEAFFGQGTRLTVV.